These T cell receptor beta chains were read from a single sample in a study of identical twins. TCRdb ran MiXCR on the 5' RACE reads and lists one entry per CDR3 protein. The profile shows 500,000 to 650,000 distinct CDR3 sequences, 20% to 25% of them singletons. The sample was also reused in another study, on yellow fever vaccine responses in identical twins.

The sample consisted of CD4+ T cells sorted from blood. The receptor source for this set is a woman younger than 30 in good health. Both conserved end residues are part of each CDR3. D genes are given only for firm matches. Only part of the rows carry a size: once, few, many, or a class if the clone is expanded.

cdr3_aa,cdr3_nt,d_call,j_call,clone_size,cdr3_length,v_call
CSAPRFNTGELFF,TGCAGTGCTCCTAGATTCAACACCGGGGAGCTGTTTTTT,.,TRBJ2-2,.,13,TRBV20-1
CASSSGVKETQYF,TGTGCCAGCAGCTCAGGGGTCAAAGAGACCCAGTACTTC,.,TRBJ2-5,few,13,TRBV3-1
CATSRDVYTDTQYF,TGTGCCACCAGCAGAGATGTGTACACAGATACGCAGTATTTT,.,TRBJ2-3,.,14,TRBV15
CASSPSDRTNTGELFF,TGTGCCAGCAGCCCAAGTGACAGGACGAACACCGGGGAGCTGTTTTTT,.,TRBJ2-2,few,16,TRBV7-9
CASQTGGRGNTIYF,TGTGCCAGCCAGACAGGGGGAAGAGGAAACACCATATATTTT,TRBD1,TRBJ1-3,many,14,TRBV12-3/TRBV12-4
CASSYPRQGNEQFF,TGTGCCAGCAGCTATCCTCGACAGGGGAATGAGCAGTTCTTC,TRBD1,TRBJ2-1,.,14,TRBV7-9
CASRPSGDTGELFF,TGTGCCAGCAGACCTAGCGGGGACACCGGGGAGCTGTTTTTT,TRBD2,TRBJ2-2,few,14,TRBV6-1
CASSPTSDPSYEQYF,TGTGCCAGCAGCCCGACTAGCGACCCCTCCTACGAGCAGTACTTC,TRBD2,TRBJ2-7,few,15,TRBV7-2
CSAPDPTAPNQPQHF,TGCAGTGCTCCCGACCCGACCGCCCCGAATCAGCCCCAGCATTTT,.,TRBJ1-5,few,15,TRBV20-1
CASSRTGRTYEQYF,TGTGCCAGCAGCCGGACAGGGAGGACCTACGAGCAGTACTTC,TRBD1,TRBJ2-7,few,14,TRBV28
CATLPSPGTGETNEKLFF,TGTGCCACCCTCCCCTCTCCCGGGACAGGGGAGACGAATGAAAAACTGTTTTTT,TRBD1,TRBJ1-4,few,18,TRBV10-3
CATSRDEWGKGPNTEAFF,TGTGCCACCAGCAGAGATGAGTGGGGGAAGGGCCCGAACACTGAAGCTTTCTTT,.,TRBJ1-1,few,18,TRBV15
CASQTPWGSTDTQYF,TGTGCCAGCCAGACACCGTGGGGGTCCACAGATACGCAGTATTTT,.,TRBJ2-3,.,15,TRBV28
CASSQVEGNTIYF,TGTGCCAGCAGCCAAGTGGAGGGGAACACCATATATTTT,.,TRBJ1-3,few,13,TRBV14
CASSSYRLGADEQFF,TGTGCCAGCAGTTCGTATCGACTAGGGGCCGATGAGCAGTTCTTC,.,TRBJ2-1,.,15,TRBV2
CATSRAGVGMNTEAFF,TGTGCCACCAGCAGAGCAGGGGTCGGGATGAACACTGAAGCTTTCTTT,.,TRBJ1-1,.,16,TRBV15
CASSYVSGSDYEQYF,TGTGCCAGCAGTTACGTCAGCGGGAGTGACTACGAGCAGTACTTC,TRBD2,TRBJ2-7,.,15,TRBV6-5